Listed here are 11 T cell receptor beta chains from one sample, sequenced in a study of human T cells and chemical hapten exposure. Time point denoted: patch test 3, about 24 weeks after DPC sensitization. Treatment defined: therapeutic diphenylcyclopropenone sensitization with weekly scalp DPC. One entry per CDR3 protein, called by TCRdb with MiXCR from the RACE reads. The sample lists about 90,000 distinct CDR3 sequences, about a tenth seen once, with around 1.1% in the top ten. This specimen was whole blood, taken in connection with sensitization to the hapten diphenylcyclopropenone (DPC). The source of these receptors is a woman aged 30 to 39 with alopecia areata. Some clones in this sample may be carry-over from other donors' samples.

This clonotype was recorded a few times. The V and J genes are TRBV14 and TRBJ2-1, with 9 positions matching TRBD2. J gave up 3 bases and V 1 base, and 4 bases lay outside the gene matches. Germline V gives CDR1 SGHDN, CDR2 FVKESK. The CDR3 totals 16 residues. The CDR3 spells CASSQVSSGVYNEQFF. The CDR3 DNA reads TGTGCCAGCAGCCAAGTTTCTAGCGGGGTCTACAATGAGCAGTTCTTC. The variable domain in full, completed from reference TRBV14 and TRBJ2-1, reads EAGVTQFPSHSVIEKGQTVTLRCDPISGHDNLYWYRRVMGKEIKFLLHFVKESKQDESGMPNNRFLAERTGGTYSTLKVQPAELEDSGVYFCASSQVSSGVYNEQFFGPGTRLTVL.

V is TRBV19 and J is TRBJ2-1; TRBD2 matches 8 bases. This CDR3 comprises 17 residues. Looked up from germline, CDR1 is LNHDA and CDR2 is SQIVND (reference sequence). Trimming at V came to 3 bases and at J to 7 bases, leaving 14 bases not matched to a gene. This chain's CDR3 is CASSILLAEGPENEQFF. The CDR3 DNA follows: TGTGCCAGTAGTATTTTACTAGCGGAGGGTCCCGAGAATGAGCAGTTCTTC. The variable domain in full, with the rest retrieved from reference TRBV19 and TRBJ2-1, is DGGITQSPKYLFRKEGQNVTLSCEQNLNHDAMYWYRQDPGQGLRLIYYSQIVNDFQKGDIAEGYSVSREKKESFPLTVTSAQKNPTAFYLCASSILLAEGPENEQFFGPGTRLTVL.

Note on this clonotype: This may come from a read error, since a much larger clone is one base off. The V gene is TRBV4-2, the J gene TRBJ2-2; 10 nucleotides line up with TRBD2. Germline CDR1 and CDR2: LGHNA and YNFKEQ. This CDR3 region has 17 residues. The CDR3 reads CASSQPTSGSNTGVLFF. The DNA of the CDR3 is TGTGCCAGCAGCCAACCGACTAGCGGGTCCAACACCGGGGTGCTGTTTTTT.

This clonotype was detected ten times or more. The rearrangement links TRBV20-1 to TRBJ1-2, with D possibly being TRBD1 (5 bases). The CDR3 has 14 residues. The V gene's germline CDR1 is DFQATT and CDR2 SNEGSKA (reference sequence). The V end lost 1 base, the J end lost 2 bases, and 11 bases lay between the germline ends. Here the CDR3 reads CSARAGAPNYGYTF. The CDR3 bases are TGCAGTGCTAGAGCCGGGGCGCCCAACTATGGCTACACCTTC.

This clonotype was seen ten or more times. The V gene is TRBV5-8, the J gene TRBJ2-1, with 8 bases fitting TRBD1. The CDR3 loop spans 15 amino acids. Trimming cost V 0 bases and J 3 bases; bases outside gene matches: 2. Germline-derived CDR1 and CDR2 are SGHTS and YDEGEE. Written as DNA, the CDR3 is TGTGCCAGCAGCTTGGGACAGGGGTTCTACAATGAGCAGTTCTTC. It specifies CASSLGQGFYNEQFF.

As to this clonotype: This could be a read error, since a much larger clone is one nucleotide away. The V gene is TRBV4-2, the J gene TRBJ2-3, with 9 bases lining up with TRBD2. Losses at the gene ends were 3 bases for V and 1 base for J; bases not matched to a gene: 2. Per the germline V gene, CDR1 is LGHNA and CDR2 is YNFKEQ. The CDR3 length is 15 residues. The CDR3 DNA reads TGTGCCAGCAGCCAGTGGACTAGCGGCACAGATACGCAGTATTTT. Amino acids: CASSQWTSGTDTQYF.

The CDR3 coding sequence is TGTGCCAGCAGTTTGGGGGTGGGTTCCTACGAGCAGTACGTC. It codes for CASSLGVGSYEQYV. The chain couples TRBV28 to TRBJ2-7; D could derive from TRBD1 or TRBD2 (5 bases each). This CDR3 is 14 amino acids long. V was clipped by 3 bases and J by 1 base, with 10 bases between them. Germline CDR1 MDHEN, CDR2 SYDVKM.

This clonotype was counted many times. The genes are TRBV5-1 and TRBJ2-3, with D possibly matching TRBD2 (6 bases). The V and J ends lost 0 bases and 4 bases respectively, with 12 bases between them. CDR3 length: 15 amino acids. The germline V gene has CDR1 SGHRS and CDR2 YFSETQ. CDR3 sequence reads: CASSLEGREADTQYF. Written as DNA, the CDR3 is TGCGCCAGCAGCTTGGAAGGCAGGGAGGCAGATACGCAGTATTTT.

This clonotype turned up a few times. The chain employs TRBV29-1 and TRBJ2-1; TRBD2 might be the D (5 bases). Germline lookup yields CDR1 SQVTM and CDR2 ANQGSEA. This CDR3 is built from 14 residues. Trimming shortened V by 2 bases and J by 5 bases, and 13 bases separated the two germline ends. Here the CDR3 DNA reads TGCAGCGTTGAATGGGGAGTGGGCCACAATGAGCAGTTCTTC. Its protein is CSVEWGVGHNEQFF.

This clonotype was counted many times. This chain joins TRBV20-1 and TRBJ2-7; 15 positions agree with TRBD2. The CDR3 has 18 amino acids. CDR1 and CDR2 from the germline V gene are DFQATT and SNEGSKA (reference sequence). Trimming cost V 1 base and J 4 bases; bases outside gene matches: 11. The CDR3: CSARGTSGREADPYEQYF. The DNA for the CDR3 is TGCAGTGCTAGAGGGACTAGCGGGAGGGAAGCGGACCCATACGAGCAGTACTTC.

The gene calls are TRBV27 and TRBJ1-5; 8 positions match TRBD1. There are 15 residues in the CDR3. V lost 6 bases to trimming and J lost 0 bases; unmatched junction nucleotides: 4. Germline V gives CDR1 MNHEY, CDR2 SMNVEV (reference sequence). The DNA of the CDR3 is TGTGCCAGCAGATCCGGACAGGGTAGCAATCAGCCCCAGCATTTT. Protein sequence: CASRSGQGSNQPQHF.